This is a list of T cell receptor beta chains from one sample in a study of metastatic and nonmetastatic thyroid tumors. TCRdb reanalyzed the PCR reads via MiXCR. The data show roughly 19,000 clones, about 24% seen once. What was sequenced was tumor tissue. These receptor sequences come from a female donor with papillary thyroid cancer or a benign thyroid nodule (not recorded which). Some clones in this sample may be carry-over from other donors' samples. Both conserved end residues are part of each CDR3.

V gene	J gene	CDR3 protein
TRBV2	TRBJ1-2	CASSDGTGAAFGYGYTF
TRBV20-1	TRBJ2-1	CSVRDGLAGLVNEQSF
TRBV4-2	TRBJ2-5	CASSHPIDTRGEGETQYF
TRBV28	TRBJ1-2	CASSSRDSYGYTF
TRBV6-1	TRBJ2-7	CASSRTGGGYEQYF
TRBV27	TRBJ2-7	CASRRAVVGDFSYEQYF
TRBV11-2	TRBJ2-7	CASSLDWVGTSGYEQYF
TRBV19	TRBJ2-2	CASSMGTSGELFF
TRBV4-1	TRBJ1-5	CASSREGRSNQPQHF
TRBV6-1	TRBJ1-6	CASTRSSYNSPLHF
TRBV11-2	TRBJ2-1	CASSSRLAGGGHNEQFF
TRBV9	TRBJ2-7	CASSVSGAEAYEQYF
TRBV6-2/TRBV6-3	TRBJ1-1	CASSYSGENTEAFF
TRBV2	TRBJ2-1	CASSSGQSSYNEQFF
TRBV20-1	TRBJ2-7	CSARPGTGDPYEQYF
TRBV7-8	NA	CASSIHNEQFF
TRBV5-4	TRBJ1-2	CASSRTGGGGYTF
TRBV5-1	TRBJ2-6	CASSLGGQGGANVLTF